This T cell receptor (beta chain) was recovered during a study of blood T cells in healthy people across ages. Study-level findings and limits: Researchers judged that diversity estimates from one million T cells fell short of true values. Unsorted PBMC material precluded a definitive naive versus antigen-experienced comparison.

A sample-barcoded 5' primer and a J-beta primer mix were used in a second PCR of roughly 6 to 11 cycles. TCRdb recomputed calls from the 5' RACE reads with MiXCR, one row per CDR3 protein. The table lists some 900,000 distinct CDR3 sequences, around 26% of them singletons. Donors were systemically healthy Caucasian individuals from Russia aged roughly 6 to 100 years. As regards this clonotype: Its antigen is undetermined. Being one base from a much bigger clone, this may be a read error.

This CDR3 spans 15 amino acids. V was trimmed by 2 bases and J by 0 bases, leaving 8 bases between them. CDR1 and CDR2 from the germline V gene are LGHNA and YSLEER. This sequence joins TRBV4-3 and TRBJ2-1, with D perhaps TRBD1 (5 bases). This sequence was found in a woman of 80 years or more in good health. The specimen was blood. The CDR3: CASSQPRASYNEQFF. The CDR3, as DNA: TGCGCCAGCAGCCAACCCAGGGCCTCCTACAATGAGCAGTTCTTC.